This TCR beta chain was obtained from a study of T cell responses to AZD1222 COVID-19 vaccine. Study-wide results and limits: Breadth and depth of Spike-specific TCRs rose after two AZD1222 doses. As reported, nearly half of all spike-specific TCRs target variant regions that are unmutated.

Comment on this clone: The antigen remains undetermined.

This CDR3 has 14 amino acids. Germline loops: CDR1 LGHNA, CDR2 YSLEER. The V end lost 1 base, the J end lost 7 bases, and 10 bases lay between the germline ends. Using immunoSEQ multiplex PCR, the repertoire was profiled, and TCRdb retains in-frame clones only, with some absent. The sample lists tens of thousands of clones, 80% to 85% occurring once. J is TRBJ2-2 and V is TRBV4-3; D not certain. This clonotype was sampled from an adult in good health. Sequenced here: peripheral blood, sampled on day 0 of AZD1222 vaccination. CDR3 in amino acids: CASSQGPGNGELFF. The CDR3, as DNA: TGCGCCAGCAGCCAAGGGCCCGGTAACGGGGAGCTGTTTTTT.